Listed below are T cell receptor beta chains from one sample, sequenced in a study of blood T cells in healthy people across ages. TCRdb analysed the 5' RACE reads with MiXCR anew, one entry per CDR3 protein. This table holds roughly 800,000 distinct CDR3 sequences, about three fifths found once. The sample was blood. These receptors originate from a man aged 30-40 years in good health. CDR3s include the opening cysteine and the closing phenylalanine or tryptophan. A row's size may be missing; if present it is once, few, many or a size class.

v_gene,j_gene,abundance,CDR3aa
TRBV7-2,TRBJ2-3,few,CASSLARTRPQYF
TRBV11-2,TRBJ2-3,few,CASSLRLSGNTQYF
TRBV27,TRBJ2-1,.,CASSPPGTGYNEQFF
TRBV6-5,TRBJ2-1,.,CASSSTGMWEQFF
TRBV25-1,TRBJ2-3,.,CASSRMGTSGDTDTQYF
TRBV29-1,TRBJ1-4,few,CSVGQGSNEKLFF
TRBV7-2,TRBJ2-3,.,CASSLWTSFPDTQYF
TRBV10-3,TRBJ2-1,few,CAIRGGGGDILYNEQFF
TRBV3-1,TRBJ2-7,once,CASSPGGQGSYEQYF
TRBV3-1,TRBJ1-2,few,CASSPGQGLSGYTF
TRBV5-5,TRBJ2-7,.,CASSRTGGDSYEQYF
TRBV20-1,TRBJ2-7,few,CSAREEYEQYF
TRBV12-3/TRBV12-4,TRBJ2-5,few,CASRMTGEETQYF
TRBV20-1,TRBJ1-2,few,CSARGHYGYTF
TRBV5-8,TRBJ2-2,.,CASSYTVTGELFF
TRBV6-5,TRBJ1-2,.,CASSATTTGGGYTF
TRBV7-9,TRBJ2-1,.,CASSLVTGGIYEQFF
TRBV3-1,TRBJ2-1,.,CASSPQVSLVGEQFF
TRBV29-1,TRBJ2-1,.,CSVDPNSGGLAVYNEQFF
TRBV2,TRBJ2-1,few,CASSRGLARPRFF
TRBV15,TRBJ2-1,.,CATSRDPGLSRNEQFF
TRBV7-2,TRBJ2-1,many,CASSLSAGGVGSYNEQFF
TRBV5-6,TRBJ2-3,.,CASSQSPATQYF